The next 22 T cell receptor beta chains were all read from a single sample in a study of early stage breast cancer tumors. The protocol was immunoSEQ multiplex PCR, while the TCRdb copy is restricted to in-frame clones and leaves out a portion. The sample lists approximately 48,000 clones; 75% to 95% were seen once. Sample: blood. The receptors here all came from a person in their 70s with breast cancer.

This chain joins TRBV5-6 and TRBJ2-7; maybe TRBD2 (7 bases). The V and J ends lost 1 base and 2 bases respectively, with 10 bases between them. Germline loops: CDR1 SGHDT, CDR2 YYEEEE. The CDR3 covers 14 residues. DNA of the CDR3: TGTGCCAGCAGCTTGACGGGGGGCACCTACGAGCAGTACTTC. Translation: CASSLTGGTYEQYF.

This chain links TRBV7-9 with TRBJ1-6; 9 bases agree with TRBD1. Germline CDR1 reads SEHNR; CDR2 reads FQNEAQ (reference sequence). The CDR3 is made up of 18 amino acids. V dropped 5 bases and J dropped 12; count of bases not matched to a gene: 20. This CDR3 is CASSPHSGTGTPLRPLHF. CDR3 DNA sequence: TGTGCCAGCAGCCCACATTCCGGGACAGGGACCCCCCTGCGACCCCTCCACTTT.

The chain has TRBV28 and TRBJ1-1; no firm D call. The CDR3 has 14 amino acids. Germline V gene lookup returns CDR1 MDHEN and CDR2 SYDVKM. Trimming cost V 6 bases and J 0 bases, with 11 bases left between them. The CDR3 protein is CASRPQLMNTEAFF. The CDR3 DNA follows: TGTGCCAGCAGACCACAGCTCATGAACACTGAAGCTTTCTTT.

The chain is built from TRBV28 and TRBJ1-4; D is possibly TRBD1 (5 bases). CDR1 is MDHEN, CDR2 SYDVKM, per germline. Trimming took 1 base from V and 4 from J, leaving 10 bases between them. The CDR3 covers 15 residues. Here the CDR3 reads CASSLSGGDNEKLFF. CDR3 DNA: TGTGCCAGCAGTTTATCCGGAGGGGATAATGAAAAACTGTTTTTT. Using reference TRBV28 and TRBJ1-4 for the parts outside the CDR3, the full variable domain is DVKVTQSSRYLVKRTGEKVFLECVQDMDHENMFWYRQDPGLGLRLIYFSYDVKMKEKGDIPEGYSVSREKKERFSLILESASTNQTSMYLCASSLSGGDNEKLFFGSGTQLSVL.

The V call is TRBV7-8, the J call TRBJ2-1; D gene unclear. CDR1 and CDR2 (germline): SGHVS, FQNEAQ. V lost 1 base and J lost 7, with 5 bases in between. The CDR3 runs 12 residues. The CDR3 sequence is CASSLDWNEQFF. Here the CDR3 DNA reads TGTGCCAGCAGCTTAGACTGGAATGAGCAGTTCTTC.

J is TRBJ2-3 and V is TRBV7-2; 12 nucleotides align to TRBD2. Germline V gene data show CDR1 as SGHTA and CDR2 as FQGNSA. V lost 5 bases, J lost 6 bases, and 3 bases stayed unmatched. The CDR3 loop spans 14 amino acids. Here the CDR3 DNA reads TGTGCCAGCAGCCCCGGGACTAGCGGGGATACGCAGTATTTT. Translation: CASSPGTSGDTQYF.

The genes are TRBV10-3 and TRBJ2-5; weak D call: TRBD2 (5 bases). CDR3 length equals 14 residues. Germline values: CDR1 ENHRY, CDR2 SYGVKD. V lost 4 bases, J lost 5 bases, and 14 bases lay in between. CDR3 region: CAISAGIDGETQYF. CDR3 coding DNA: TGTGCCATCAGTGCGGGAATCGACGGGGAGACCCAGTACTTC.

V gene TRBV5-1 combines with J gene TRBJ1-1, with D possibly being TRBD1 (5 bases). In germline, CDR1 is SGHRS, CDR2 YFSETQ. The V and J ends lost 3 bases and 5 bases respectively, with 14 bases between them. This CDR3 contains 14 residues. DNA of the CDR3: TGCGCCAGCAGCTCTATAGACGGGGGGACTGAAGCTTTCTTT. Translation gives CASSSIDGGTEAFF.

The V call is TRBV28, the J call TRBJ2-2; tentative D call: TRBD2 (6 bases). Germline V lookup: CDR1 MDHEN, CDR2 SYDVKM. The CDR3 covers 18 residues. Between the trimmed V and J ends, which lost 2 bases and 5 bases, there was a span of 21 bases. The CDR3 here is CASSLVDWGRSGTGELFF. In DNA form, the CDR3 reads TGTGCCAGCAGTTTAGTGGACTGGGGCAGGAGCGGGACCGGGGAGCTGTTTTTT.

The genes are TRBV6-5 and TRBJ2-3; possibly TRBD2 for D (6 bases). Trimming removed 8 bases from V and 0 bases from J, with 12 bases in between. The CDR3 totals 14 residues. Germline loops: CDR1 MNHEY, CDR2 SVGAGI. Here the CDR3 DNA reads TGTGCCAGCTCCCGGACTACCAGCACAGATACGCAGTATTTT. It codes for CASSRTTSTDTQYF.

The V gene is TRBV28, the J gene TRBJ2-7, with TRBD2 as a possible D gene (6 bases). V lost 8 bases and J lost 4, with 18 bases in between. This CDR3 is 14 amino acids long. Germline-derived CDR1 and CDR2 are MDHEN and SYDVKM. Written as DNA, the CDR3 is TGTGCCAGCCGATACCGGGACTCGCGGTACGAGCAGTACTTC. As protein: CASRYRDSRYEQYF. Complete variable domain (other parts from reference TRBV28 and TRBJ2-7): DVKVTQSSRYLVKRTGEKVFLECVQDMDHENMFWYRQDPGLGLRLIYFSYDVKMKEKGDIPEGYSVSREKKERFSLILESASTNQTSMYLCASRYRDSRYEQYFGPGTRLTVT.

The CDR3 protein is CASSYDRVGYTF. The DNA of the CDR3 is TGTGCCAGCAGTTACGACAGGGTCGGCTACACCTTC. The chain employs TRBV6-6 and TRBJ1-2; 7 positions agree with TRBD1. Germline values: CDR1 MNHNY, CDR2 SVGAGI (reference sequence). The J segment lost 8 bases and the V segment lost 2 bases, leaving 2 bases of the junction unmatched. The CDR3 contains 12 residues.

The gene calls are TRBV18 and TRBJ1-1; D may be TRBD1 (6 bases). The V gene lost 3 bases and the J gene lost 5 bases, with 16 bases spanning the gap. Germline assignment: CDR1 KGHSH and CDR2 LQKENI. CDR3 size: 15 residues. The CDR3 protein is CASSPTTQGRTEAFF. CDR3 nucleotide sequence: TGTGCCAGCTCACCCACGACCCAGGGGCGAACTGAAGCTTTCTTT. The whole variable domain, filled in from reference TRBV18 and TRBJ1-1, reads NAGVMQNPRHLVRRRGQEARLRCSPMKGHSHVYWYRQLPEEGLKFMVYLQKENIIDESGMPKERFSAEFPKEGPSILRIQQVVRGDSAAYFCASSPTTQGRTEAFFGQGTRLTVV.

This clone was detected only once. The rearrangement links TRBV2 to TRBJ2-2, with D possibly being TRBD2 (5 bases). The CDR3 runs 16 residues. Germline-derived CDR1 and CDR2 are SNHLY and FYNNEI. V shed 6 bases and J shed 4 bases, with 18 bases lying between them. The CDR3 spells CASRSSDFFGTGELFF. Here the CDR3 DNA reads TGTGCCAGCAGATCGTCGGACTTTTTCGGCACCGGGGAGCTGTTTTTT.

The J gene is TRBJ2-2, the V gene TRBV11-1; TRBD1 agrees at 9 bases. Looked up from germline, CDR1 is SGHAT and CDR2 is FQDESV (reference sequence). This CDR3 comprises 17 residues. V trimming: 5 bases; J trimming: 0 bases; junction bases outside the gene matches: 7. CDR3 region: CASSPGQGWTNTGELFF. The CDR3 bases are TGTGCCAGCAGCCCTGGACAGGGGTGGACGAACACCGGGGAGCTGTTTTTT.

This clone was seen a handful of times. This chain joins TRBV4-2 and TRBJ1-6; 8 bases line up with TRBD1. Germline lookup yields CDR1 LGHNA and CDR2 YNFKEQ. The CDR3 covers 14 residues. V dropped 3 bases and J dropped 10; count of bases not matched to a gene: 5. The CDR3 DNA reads TGTGCCAGCAGCCAGGACAGGGCGGTATCACCCCTCCACTTT. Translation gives CASSQDRAVSPLHF.

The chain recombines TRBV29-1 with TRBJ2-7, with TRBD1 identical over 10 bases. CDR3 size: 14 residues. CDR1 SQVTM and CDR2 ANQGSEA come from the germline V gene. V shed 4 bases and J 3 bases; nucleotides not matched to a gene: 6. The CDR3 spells CSVVTGTGDYEQYF. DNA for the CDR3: TGCAGCGTTGTTACCGGGACAGGGGACTACGAGCAGTACTTC.

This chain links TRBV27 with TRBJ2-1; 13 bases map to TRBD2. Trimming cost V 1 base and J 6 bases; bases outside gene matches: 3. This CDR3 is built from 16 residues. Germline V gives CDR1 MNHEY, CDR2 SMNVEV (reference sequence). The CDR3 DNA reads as TGTGCCAGCAGTTTATTCTGGACTAGCGGGAGCAATGAGCAGTTCTTC. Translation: CASSLFWTSGSNEQFF.

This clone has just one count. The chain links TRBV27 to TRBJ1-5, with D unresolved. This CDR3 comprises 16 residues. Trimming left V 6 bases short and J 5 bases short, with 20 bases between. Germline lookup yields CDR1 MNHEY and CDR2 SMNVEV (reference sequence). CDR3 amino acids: CASRRGNIAQYQPQHF. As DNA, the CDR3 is TGTGCCAGCAGACGGGGAAATATCGCACAATATCAGCCCCAGCATTTT.

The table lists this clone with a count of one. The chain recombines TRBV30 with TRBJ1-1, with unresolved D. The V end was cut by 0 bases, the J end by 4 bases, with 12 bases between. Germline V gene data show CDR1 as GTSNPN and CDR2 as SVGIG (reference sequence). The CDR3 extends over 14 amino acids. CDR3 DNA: TGTGCCTGGAGTGTACAGACCTCGAGCACTGAAGCTTTCTTT. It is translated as CAWSVQTSSTEAFF.

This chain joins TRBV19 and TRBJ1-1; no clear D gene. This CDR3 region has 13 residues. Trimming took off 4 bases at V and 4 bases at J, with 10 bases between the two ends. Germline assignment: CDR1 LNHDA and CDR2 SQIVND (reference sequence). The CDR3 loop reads CASSTIRGTEAFF. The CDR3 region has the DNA TGTGCCAGTAGTACGATCCGCGGCACTGAAGCTTTCTTT.

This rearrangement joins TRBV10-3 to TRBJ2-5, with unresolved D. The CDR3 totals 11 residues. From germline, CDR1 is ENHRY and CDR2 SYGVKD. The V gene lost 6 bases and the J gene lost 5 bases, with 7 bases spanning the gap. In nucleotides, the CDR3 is TGTGCCATCAGGGCTGTGGAGACCCAGTACTTC. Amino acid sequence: CAIRAVETQYF.